The 16 T cell receptor beta chains reported below all come from one sample, sequenced in a study of blood T cell repertoires in COVID-19. The assay was immunoSEQ multiplex PCR, and TCRdb's table has in-frame clones only and misses some. The sample gives 160,000 or so clones, roughly 80% of which show up once; 8% to 9.5% is in the top ten. Input material: peripheral blood. The receptors come from a woman in her seventies with acute or convalescent COVID-19.

The chain is built from TRBV11-3 and TRBJ1-1, with D possibly TRBD1 on 5 matching bases. The CDR3 length is 17 residues. Germline V gene lookup returns CDR1 SGHNT and CDR2 YENEEA. V was pared by 5 bases and J by 1 base, with 20 bases between. In nucleotides, the CDR3 is TGTGCCAGCAGCCCCGGGACGGCGGCGGGGGAGAACACTGAAGCTTTCTTT. Its translation: CASSPGTAAGENTEAFF.

V and J are TRBV5-1 and TRBJ2-1; D might be TRBD2 (6 bases). Trimming shortened V by 4 bases and J by 0 bases, and 11 bases separated the two germline ends. Germline CDR1 SGHRS, CDR2 YFSETQ. The CDR3 spans 15 residues. Here the CDR3 reads CASSLSGFSYNEQFF. CDR3 nucleotides: TGCGCCAGCAGCCTTAGCGGCTTCTCCTACAATGAGCAGTTCTTC.

The chain links TRBV2 to TRBJ1-5; 9 bases fit TRBD1. CDR1 is SNHLY, CDR2 FYNNEI, per germline. V lost 5 bases, J lost 5 bases, and 4 bases stayed unmatched. The CDR3 loop spans 14 amino acids. The DNA for the CDR3 is TGTGCCAGCAGTTTCGACAGGGGGTATCAGCCCCAGCATTTT. Protein: CASSFDRGYQPQHF. The whole variable domain, remainder taken from reference TRBV2 and TRBJ1-5, is EPEVTQTPSHQVTQMGQEVILRCVPISNHLYFYWYRQILGQKVEFLVSFYNNEISEKSEIFDDQFSVERPDGSNFTLKIRSTKLEDSAMYFCASSFDRGYQPQHFGDGTRLSIL.

This chain connects TRBV5-6 to TRBJ2-5; D is uncertain. V was pared by 1 base and J by 5 bases, with 12 bases between. The CDR3 spans 14 residues. The germline V gene has CDR1 SGHDT and CDR2 YYEEEE. CDR3 in DNA: TGTGCCAGCAGCTTGAGGCAGACATGGGAGACCCAGTACTTC. It translates to CASSLRQTWETQYF. Supplemented by reference TRBV5-6 and TRBJ2-5, the full variable domain reads DAGVTQSPTHLIKTRGQQVTLRCSPKSGHDTVSWYQQALGQGPQFIFQYYEEEERQRGNFPDRFSGHQFPNYSSELNVNALLLGDSALYLCASSLRQTWETQYFGPGTRLLVL.

The table lists this clone with a few counts. V usage is TRBV18 and J usage is TRBJ2-1, with 7 nucleotides matching TRBD2. Germline CDR1 is KGHSH and CDR2 is LQKENI. This CDR3 has 15 amino acids. Trimming cost V 3 bases and J 3 bases; bases outside gene matches: 5. CDR3 loop: CASSPPSGIYNEQFF. The CDR3, as DNA: TGTGCCAGCTCACCCCCGAGCGGGATCTACAATGAGCAGTTCTTC. Using reference TRBV18 and TRBJ2-1 for the parts outside the CDR3, the full variable domain is NAGVMQNPRHLVRRRGQEARLRCSPMKGHSHVYWYRQLPEEGLKFMVYLQKENIIDESGMPKERFSAEFPKEGPSILRIQQVVRGDSAAYFCASSPPSGIYNEQFFGPGTRLTVL.

The chain employs TRBV5-6 and TRBJ1-2; 7 bases are shared with TRBD1. The CDR3 totals 17 residues. V was pared by 2 bases and J by 4 bases, with 14 bases of the junction left unmatched. Germline values: CDR1 SGHDT, CDR2 YYEEEE. The CDR3 DNA sequence: TGTGCCAGCAGCTTCCCCCCGGGACAGCTTTCCTTCTATGGCTACACCTTC. Protein: CASSFPPGQLSFYGYTF.

The rearrangement uses TRBV21-1 and TRBJ2-1; whether TRBD2, the table's D call, matches the DNA was not checked. TRBV21-1 is a pseudogene segment. The CDR3 runs to 18 residues. Here the CDR3 DNA reads TGTGCCAGCAGCAAAGTCGATGGGACTAAGGATAGGGCGAATGAGCAGTTCTTC. Translated, it gives CASSKVDGTKDRANEQFF.

V is TRBV29-1 and J is TRBJ1-2; no firm D call. V gave up 3 bases and J gave up 2 bases, with 16 bases separating them. The CDR3 has 15 amino acids. Germline V CDR1 and CDR2: SQVTM, ANQGSEA. For the CDR3, the DNA is TGCAGCGTTGAGCGGGTTGGCTCAGCCAACTATGGCTACACCTTC. Its protein product is CSVERVGSANYGYTF. Complete variable domain (other parts from reference TRBV29-1 and TRBJ1-2): SAVISQKPSRDICQRGTSLTIQCQVDSQVTMMFWYRQQPGQSLTLIATANQGSEATYESGFVIDKFPISRPNLTFSTLTVSNMSPEDSSIYLCSVERVGSANYGYTFGSGTRLTVV.

This clone appeared once. This sequence joins TRBV4-1 and TRBJ2-1; D may be TRBD2 (6 bases). The germline V gene encodes CDR1 MGHRA and CDR2 YSYEKL. Trimming pared 0 bases from V and 0 bases from J, leaving 12 bases between. This CDR3 is built from 17 residues. In DNA form, the CDR3 reads TGCGCCAGCAGCCAAGATTCAGCCGGGAGCTCCTACAATGAGCAGTTCTTC. Protein: CASSQDSAGSSYNEQFF.

V usage is TRBV15 and J usage is TRBJ2-2, with D perhaps matching TRBD2 (7 bases). This CDR3 region has 16 residues. Trimming shortened V by 3 bases and J by 4 bases, and 15 bases separated the two germline ends. Germline CDR1 and CDR2: LNHNV and YYDKDF (reference sequence). DNA of the CDR3: TGTGCCACCAGCAGTACGGGGGGCTTTCTCACCGGGGAGCTGTTTTTT. It encodes CATSSTGGFLTGELFF.

This chain links TRBV28 with TRBJ2-2; TRBD1 matches at 10 bases. Trimming took 5 bases from V and 5 from J; bases not matched to a gene: 11. Germline V gives CDR1 MDHEN, CDR2 SYDVKM. The CDR3 has 17 residues. The CDR3 DNA reads TGTGCCAGCAGTGCCACGGGACAGGGGATCACGACCGGGGAGCTGTTTTTT. It yields the protein CASSATGQGITTGELFF.

This clone was counted a single time. CDR3 protein: CASSPGLGGYTF. The CDR3 region has the DNA TGTGCCAGCTCACCGGGACTCGGTGGCTACACCTTC. The chain is built from TRBV18 and TRBJ1-2; D possibly corresponds to TRBD1 (5 bases). CDR3 size: 12 residues. V lost 3 bases and J 7 bases, leaving 9 bases between the germline ends. Germline V gene sequence: CDR1 KGHSH, CDR2 LQKENI.

The chain has TRBV27 and TRBJ1-6; D may be TRBD1 (5 bases). V lost 6 bases and J lost 5, with 8 bases in between. CDR1 is MNHEY, CDR2 SMNVEV, per germline (reference sequence). The CDR3 loop spans 13 amino acids. Here the CDR3 reads CASRRGNNSPLHF. CDR3 DNA sequence: TGTGCCAGCAGGCGGGGGAATAATTCACCCCTCCACTTT.

V is TRBV7-8 and J is TRBJ1-1, with 7 bases lining up with TRBD1. CDR1 and CDR2 (germline): SGHVS, FQNEAQ. CDR3 size: 17 residues. V trimming: 5 bases; J trimming: 2 bases; junction bases outside the gene matches: 14. The CDR3 protein is CASSPEGARLFNTEAFF. The CDR3 DNA sequence: TGTGCCAGCAGCCCCGAGGGGGCTCGACTTTTTAACACTGAAGCTTTCTTT.

V is TRBV28 and J is TRBJ1-1; 8 bases are a match to TRBD1. This CDR3 is 16 amino acids long. Germline lookup yields CDR1 MDHEN and CDR2 SYDVKM. The junction had 6 bases not matched to a gene; V was cut back by 2 bases and J by 1 base. The CDR3 is CASSLALGQGNTEAFF. The CDR3 bases are TGTGCCAGCAGTTTAGCTCTAGGACAGGGGAACACTGAAGCTTTCTTT.

The rearrangement joins TRBV30 to TRBJ1-2; 10 nucleotides line up with TRBD1. From germline, CDR1 is GTSNPN and CDR2 SVGIG (reference sequence). V dropped 3 bases and J dropped 2; count of bases not matched to a gene: 3. The CDR3 has 14 amino acids. CDR3 residues: CAWSPGQGNYGYTF. The CDR3 DNA sequence: TGTGCCTGGAGCCCGGGACAGGGGAACTATGGCTACACCTTC.